This TCR beta chain stems from a study of PD-L1 blockade in urothelial cancer. About the study: In the mid-2010s, patients got going on atezolizumab, taking 1,200 mg intravenously every 3 weeks. Counts from blood samples showed a median of roughly 130,000 T cells.

The CDR3 runs to 15 residues. Trimming removed 5 bases from V and 3 bases from J, with 17 bases in between. Germline CDR1 SGHTA, CDR2 FQGTGA. Profiling relied on immunoSEQ multiplex PCR, and the TCRdb table lists in-frame clones only, not all of them. The repertoire holds roughly 25,000 clones, with approximately 81% as singletons. The TCR sequence derives from a man between 65 and 79 years old with urothelial cancer. Specimen: PBMCs, collected around atezolizumab (anti-PD-L1) treatment. V usage is TRBV7-3 and J usage is TRBJ2-7; weak D call: TRBD1 (6 bases). This CDR3 reads CASSHEAEGGYEQYF. DNA of the CDR3: TGTGCCAGCAGCCACGAAGCGGAAGGGGGCTACGAGCAGTACTTC.